The clone carrying this T cell receptor beta chain was observed a handful of times. Its antigen is still unknown. The data belong to a study of identical twins. General study points: Alpha sequences that were out-of-frame and twin-shared showed an excess of low generation probability.

TCRdb fed the 5' RACE reads into MiXCR, producing one record per CDR3 protein. The sample holds around 490,000 distinct CDR3 sequences, about a fifth seen once. Germline V gene data show CDR1 as DFQATT and CDR2 as SNEGSKA (reference sequence). V lost 3 bases, J lost 0 bases, and 14 bases lay in between. This CDR3 region has 15 residues. The same data also went into a second study, on yellow fever vaccine responses in identical twins. That paper notes: As reported, the vaccine T cell response of twins seemed partly convergent and partly personalized.

The receptor comes from a woman under 30 in good health. V is TRBV20-1 and J is TRBJ1-2, with a tentative D call TRBD1 (6 bases). Sequenced: CD4+ T cells sorted from blood. The CDR3: CSARPTGQPNYGYTF. CDR3 nucleotide sequence: TGCAGTGCTAGGCCTACGGGACAACCTAACTATGGCTACACCTTC.